Listed below are T cell receptor beta chains from one sample, sequenced in a study of cytomegalovirus exposure and HLA in healthy donors. Method: immunoSEQ multiplex PCR; TCRdb's copy keeps in-frame clones and lacks some. The table records roughly 100,000 clones, approximately 71% of them present only once. Sequencing was performed on PBMCs. Receptors were obtained from a male donor in good health and CMV-seropositive. CDR3s include the opening cysteine and the closing phenylalanine or tryptophan. D genes are given only for firm matches. Not every row has a clone size; where given, it reads once, few, many or a size class.

d_call	clone_size	v_call	j_call	cdr3_aa	cdr3_nt
TRBD2	-	TRBV7-3	TRBJ2-1	CASSTRVLAQAYNEQFF	TGTGCCAGCAGCACAAGGGTACTAGCGCAAGCCTACAATGAGCAGTTCTTC
TRBD1	-	TRBV7-2	TRBJ2-5	CASSLMRTGVKETQYF	TGTGCCAGCAGCTTGATGAGGACAGGGGTGAAAGAGACCCAGTACTTC
TRBD1	-	TRBV2	TRBJ1-4	CASSRTGTNEKLFF	TGTGCCAGCAGCAGGACAGGGACTAATGAAAAACTGTTTTTT
TRBD2	few	TRBV27	TRBJ2-1	CASSPIAGGDNEQFF	TGTGCCAGCAGTCCGATAGCGGGAGGGGACAATGAGCAGTTCTTC
-	-	TRBV5-4	TRBJ2-7	CASHGVSYEQYF	TGTGCCAGCCACGGGGTTTCCTACGAGCAGTACTTC
TRBD2	-	TRBV9	TRBJ2-3	CASSASSGSADTQYF	TGTGCCAGCAGCGCCTCTAGCGGGAGTGCAGATACGCAGTATTTT
TRBD2	-	TRBV7-2	TRBJ2-7	CASSSTPTSGASYEQYF	TGTGCCAGCAGCTCTACGCCGACTAGCGGGGCCTCCTACGAGCAGTACTTC
-	-	TRBV7-2	TRBJ1-2	CASSLVPVEAGYTF	TGTGCCAGCAGCTTAGTTCCCGTGGAGGCTGGCTACACCTTC
-	few	TRBV4-1	TRBJ1-5	CASSLARSEAQHF	TGCGCCAGCAGCCTCGCGAGGTCGGAGGCACAGCATTTT
TRBD1	-	TRBV7-9	TRBJ2-7	CASSLPGTGDLGWIHEQYF	TGTGCCAGCAGCCTCCCCGGGACAGGGGACCTAGGGTGGATTCACGAGCAGTACTTC
TRBD1	once	TRBV28	TRBJ2-2	CASTTLGQGRIGELFF	TGTGCCAGCACTACCCTCGGACAGGGGCGGATCGGGGAGCTGTTTTTT
TRBD2	-	TRBV5-1	TRBJ2-5	CASSRLAAQETQYF	TGCGCCAGCTCTAGACTAGCGGCACAAGAGACCCAGTACTTC
-	-	TRBV4-1	TRBJ2-5	CASSQAGNWETQYF	TGCGCCAGCAGCCAAGCAGGCAACTGGGAGACCCAGTACTTC
-	-	TRBV6-6	TRBJ1-5	CASSYRGRSSNQPQHF	TGTGCCAGCAGTTACAGGGGCCGTTCGAGCAATCAGCCCCAGCATTTT
-	-	TRBV7-2	TRBJ2-7	CASSFPWAEQYF	TGTGCCAGCAGCTTTCCTTGGGCCGAGCAGTACTTC
TRBD2	-	TRBV30	TRBJ2-1	CAWGLAAVGEQFF	TGTGCCTGGGGACTAGCGGCCGTGGGGGAGCAGTTCTTC
TRBD2	-	TRBV11-2	TRBJ2-1	CASSSSGLALNEQFF	TGTGCCAGCAGCTCTTCGGGACTAGCACTAAATGAGCAGTTCTTC
-	-	TRBV4-2	TRBJ2-7	CASSQGGQAYEQYF	TGTGCCAGCAGCCAAGGGGGACAAGCCTACGAGCAGTACTTC
-	once	TRBV4-1	TRBJ2-7	CASSPLGSGPTYEQYF	TGCGCCAGCAGCCCTCTCGGCAGCGGACCTACCTACGAGCAGTACTTC
TRBD1	-	TRBV27	TRBJ2-7	CASIQGGEQYF	TGTGCCAGCATACAGGGGGGAGAGCAGTACTTC
-	-	TRBV5-6	TRBJ2-5	CASSLSWTQETQYF	TGTGCCAGCAGCTTGAGTTGGACACAAGAGACCCAGTACTTC
TRBD1	-	TRBV11-3	TRBJ2-5	CASSLTGRETQYF	TGTGCCAGCAGCTTGACAGGGCGGGAGACCCAGTACTTC
TRBD1	-	TRBV10-3	TRBJ2-2	CAIRGQTNTGELFF	TGTGCCATCAGGGGACAGACGAACACCGGGGAGCTGTTTTTT
-	-	TRBV15	TRBJ2-1	CATRFVDEQFF	TGTGCCACCAGGTTCGTCGATGAGCAGTTCTTC
TRBD2	-	TRBV4-1	TRBJ2-5	CASSHPSGGKETQYF	TGCGCCAGCAGCCACCCTAGCGGGGGGAAAGAGACCCAGTACTTC
-	-	TRBV9	TRBJ1-5	CASSVGEGRFEPQHF	TGTGCCAGCAGCGTAGGGGAGGGGCGGTTTGAGCCCCAGCATTTT
-	-	TRBV7-9	TRBJ2-1	CASSPLRGGNYNEQFF	TGTGCCAGCAGCCCCCTTAGGGGCGGGAACTACAATGAGCAGTTCTTC
-	-	TRBV28	TRBJ1-1	CASSTPGGGLNTEAFF	TGTGCCAGCAGTACTCCGGGCGGGGGCCTTAACACTGAAGCTTTCTTT
TRBD1	few	TRBV11-3	TRBJ2-7	CASSSREGGGEQYF	TGTGCCAGCAGCTCCCGGGAAGGGGGCGGCGAGCAGTACTTC
-	-	TRBV20-1	TRBJ2-7	CSARGGIEQYF	TGCAGTGCTAGAGGAGGGATAGAGCAGTACTTC
TRBD2	-	TRBV11-2	TRBJ2-3	CASSLIAGGSTDTQYF	TGTGCCAGCAGCTTAATAGCGGGGGGCAGCACAGATACGCAGTATTTT
-	-	TRBV28	TRBJ2-7	CASSFFGSFPGYEQYF	TGTGCCAGCAGTTTTTTTGGTAGCTTCCCCGGCTACGAGCAGTACTTC
TRBD1	-	TRBV27	TRBJ1-5	CASSGQGRQPQHF	TGTGCCAGCAGTGGACAGGGGAGGCAGCCCCAGCATTTT
TRBD2	-	TRBV28	TRBJ2-1	CASRTSGRALSYNEQFF	TGTGCCAGCAGGACTAGCGGGAGGGCCCTCTCCTACAATGAGCAGTTCTTC
TRBD1	-	TRBV28	TRBJ2-1	CAALPGQGVYNEQFF	TGTGCCGCCTTGCCGGGACAGGGGGTGTACAATGAGCAGTTCTTC
TRBD2	-	TRBV19	TRBJ2-1	CASSIGASGSPRYGQFF	TGTGCCAGTAGTATAGGTGCTAGCGGGAGTCCTAGGTATGGGCAGTTCTTC
-	few	TRBV9	TRBJ1-6	CASSDTGVTNSPLHF	TGTGCCAGCAGCGATACGGGTGTAACCAATTCACCCCTCCACTTT
-	few	TRBV10-3	TRBJ1-1	CAISEPSGGPRTEAFF	TGTGCCATCAGTGAGCCCTCTGGAGGGCCGAGAACTGAAGCTTTCTTT
TRBD1	-	TRBV28	TRBJ1-5	CASSSGQGNQPQHF	TGTGCCAGCAGTTCTGGACAGGGCAATCAGCCCCAGCATTTT
-	-	TRBV10-3	TRBJ2-2	CAISQARGRVGELFF	TGTGCCATCAGTCAGGCGAGGGGGAGGGTCGGGGAGCTGTTTTTT
-	-	TRBV6-4	TRBJ2-3	CASKWRDPAGTQYF	TGTGCCAGCAAGTGGCGGGACCCCGCAGGGACGCAGTATTTT
-	-	TRBV5-1	TRBJ2-6	CATYRVPGANVLTF	TGCGCCACTTACAGGGTTCCTGGGGCCAACGTCCTGACTTTC
TRBD2	-	TRBV28	TRBJ2-1	CASSRQSGRVYNKQFF	TGTGCCAGCAGTCGTCAAAGCGGGAGGGTTTACAATAAGCAGTTCTTC
TRBD2	-	TRBV15	TRBJ2-3	CATSSSGGTDTQYF	TGTGCCACCAGCTCTAGCGGGGGCACAGATACGCAGTATTTT
TRBD2	-	TRBV4-2	TRBJ2-2	CASSQRLAGGPTGELFF	TGTGCCAGCAGCCAGAGACTAGCGGGAGGGCCTACCGGGGAGCTGTTTTTT
-	-	TRBV28	TRBJ1-5	CASLQRGQPQHF	TGTGCCAGCCTCCAAAGGGGGCAGCCCCAGCATTTT
TRBD1	-	TRBV28	TRBJ1-1	CASSYLTGPNTEAFF	TGTGCCAGCAGTTACCTGACAGGGCCGAACACTGAAGCTTTCTTT
-	-	TRBV29-1	TRBJ2-2	CSAQRGTGELFF	TGCAGCGCCCAAAGGGGCACCGGGGAGCTGTTTTTT
-	-	TRBV4-3	TRBJ2-2	CASSQGATGELFF	TGCGCCAGCAGTCAAGGGGCCACCGGGGAGCTGTTTTTT
TRBD2	-	TRBV5-1	TRBJ2-6	CASSSRSGGSSSGANVLTF	TGCGCCAGCAGCTCACGAAGCGGGGGGTCCTCCTCTGGGGCCAACGTCCTGACTTTC